The present TCR beta chain was sequenced within a study of blood T cell repertoires in COVID-19. The overall study: Specimens from acute and convalescent COVID-19 originated in the United States, Italy and Spain. The cDNA or gDNA used as material had been derived from T cells, B-cell-depleted T cells, or PBMCs.

Produced via immunoSEQ multiplex PCR; TCRdb's table is partial and in-frame only. The repertoire holds more than 350,000 clones, 87% seen once, with 10% in the top ten. Cohorts were assigned according to the clinical history that participants reported. Before being deemed recovered, Cohort 3 donors had two negative PCRs, clearance, or symptom resolution. This CDR3 contains 16 residues. The trim removed 5 bases at V and 6 bases at J, leaving 6 bases unmatched. Germline CDR1 SGHNT, CDR2 YENEEA. Sequencing was done on a sample of PBMCs or T cells enriched from blood (not recorded which). The origin of this receptor is a woman aged 45-65 years who had recovered from COVID-19. The chain links TRBV11-3 to TRBJ2-1, with TRBD2 matching over 14 bases. CDR3 in DNA: TGTGCCAGCAGCGCCCGGACTAGCGGGGGGCCCAATGAGCAGTTCTTC. Translation gives CASSARTSGGPNEQFF.